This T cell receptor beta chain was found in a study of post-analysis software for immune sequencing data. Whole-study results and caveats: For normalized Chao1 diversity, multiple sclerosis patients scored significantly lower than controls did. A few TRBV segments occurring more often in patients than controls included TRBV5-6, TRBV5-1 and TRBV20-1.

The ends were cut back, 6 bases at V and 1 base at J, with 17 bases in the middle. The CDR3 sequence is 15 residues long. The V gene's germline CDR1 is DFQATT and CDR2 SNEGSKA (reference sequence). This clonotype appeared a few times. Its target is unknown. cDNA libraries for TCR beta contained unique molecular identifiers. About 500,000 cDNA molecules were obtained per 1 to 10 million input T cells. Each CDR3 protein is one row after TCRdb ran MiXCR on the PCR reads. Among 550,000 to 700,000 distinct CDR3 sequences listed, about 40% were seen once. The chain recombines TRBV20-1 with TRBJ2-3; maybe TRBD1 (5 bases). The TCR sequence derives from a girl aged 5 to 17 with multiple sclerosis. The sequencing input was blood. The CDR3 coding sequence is TGCAGTGCATCTCCCAGGGATCGGGGCACAGATACGCAGTATTTT. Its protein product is CSASPRDRGTDTQYF.